These 19 T cell receptor beta chains were all obtained from the same sample, sequenced in a study of CD8 T cells in Susac syndrome (dated by TCRdb to about 2019). To prepare the library, the immunoSEQ multiplex PCR assay was applied. RNA was extracted using the RNeasy kit, and roughly 0.5 to 1 microgram was reverse transcribed with random hexamers. The public reads were reprocessed in TCRdb via fastp at Q25 and MiXCR, keeping in-frame beta chains. Each entry merges the rows of one CDR3 protein and shows their most common DNA and genes. The sample records about 200,000 distinct CDR3 sequences, more than 85% of which are singletons. About 0.08% of the sample comes from the top ten. Material: CD4+ T cells from PBMCs. These receptors came from a human donor with multiple sclerosis.

V and J are TRBV20-1 and TRBJ2-5; no firm D call. Trimming removed 0 bases from V and 0 bases from J, with 8 bases in between. The germline V gene has CDR1 DFQATT and CDR2 SNEGSKA (reference sequence). This CDR3 has 14 residues. This chain's CDR3 is CSARDRLYQETQYF. The CDR3 DNA follows: TGCAGTGCTAGAGACAGGCTCTACCAAGAGACCCAGTACTTC.

The genes are TRBV6-5 and TRBJ2-3, with no clear D. The V gene's germline CDR1 is MNHEY and CDR2 SVGAGI. This CDR3 contains 13 residues. Trimming shortened V by 0 bases and J by 2 bases, and 3 bases separated the two germline ends. The CDR3 here is CASSYSNTDTQYF. The CDR3, as DNA: TGTGCCAGCAGTTACTCGAACACAGATACGCAGTATTTT.

The chain carries TRBV6-5 and TRBJ2-7, with D possibly being TRBD1 (5 bases). Trimming pared 7 bases from V and 3 bases from J, leaving 10 bases between. This CDR3 has 12 amino acids. Per germline, CDR1 MNHEY and CDR2 SVGAGI. In DNA form, the CDR3 reads TGTGCCAGCACAGGGTACGGCTACGAGCAGTACTTC. This gives the protein CASTGYGYEQYF.

The rearrangement joins TRBV29-1 to TRBJ2-1, with D maybe TRBD2 (5 bases). This CDR3 comprises 12 residues. V was clipped by 4 bases and J by 5 bases, with 9 bases between them. Germline-derived CDR1 and CDR2 are SQVTM and ANQGSEA. CDR3 nucleotide sequence: TGCAGCGTTGCGTTGGGAGACAATGAGCAGTTCTTC. Its translation is CSVALGDNEQFF.

The chain employs TRBV25-1 and TRBJ2-3, with TRBD2 as a possible D gene (6 bases). Germline lookup yields CDR1 MGHDK and CDR2 SYGVNS. Trimming left V 6 bases short and J 0 bases short, with 10 bases between. CDR3 size: 14 residues. CDR3 in DNA: TGTGCCAGCAGAAGGGACTTTAGCACAGATACGCAGTATTTT. This encodes CASRRDFSTDTQYF.

This clonotype appeared a few times. V gene TRBV3-1 combines with J gene TRBJ2-2; 9 bases align to TRBD1. The CDR3 is 16 amino acids. J gave up 1 base and V 4 bases, and 4 bases lay outside the gene matches. Germline-derived CDR1 and CDR2 are LGHDT and YNNKEL (reference sequence). CDR3 protein: CASSPGGQGNTGELFF. As DNA, the CDR3 is TGTGCCAGCAGCCCTGGGGGACAGGGGAACACCGGGGAGCTGTTTTTT.

The CDR3 spells CASSVSEIYGYTF. Written as DNA, the CDR3 is TGTGCCAGCAGCGTATCCGAGATCTATGGCTACACCTTC. V gene TRBV9 combines with J gene TRBJ1-2; D not certain. Trimming took 1 base from V and 4 from J, leaving 8 bases between them. CDR1 is SGDLS, CDR2 YYNGEE, per germline. The CDR3 contains 13 residues.

The rearrangement uses TRBV3-1 and TRBJ1-2, with TRBD1 as a possible D gene (5 bases). Per germline, CDR1 LGHDT and CDR2 YNNKEL (reference sequence). V lost 4 bases and J 4 bases, leaving 25 bases between the germline ends. This CDR3 spans 18 amino acids. The CDR3 reads CASSLSGGAARWVYGYTF. DNA of the CDR3: TGTGCCAGCAGCCTCTCAGGAGGGGCCGCCCGTTGGGTCTATGGCTACACCTTC. Using reference TRBV3-1 and TRBJ1-2 for the parts outside the CDR3, the full variable domain is DTAVSQTPKYLVTQMGNDKSIKCEQNLGHDTMYWYKQDSKKFLKIMFSYNNKELIINETVPNRFSPKSPDKAHLNLHINSLELGDSAVYFCASSLSGGAARWVYGYTFGSGTRLTVV.

This clonotype was seen once. The chain couples TRBV20-1 to TRBJ1-2; D not resolved. The V gene's germline CDR1 is DFQATT and CDR2 SNEGSKA (reference sequence). The length of the CDR3 is 14 residues. Trimming cost V 5 bases and J 7 bases, with 20 bases left between them. This chain's CDR3 is CSAEARGGAPGYTF. The DNA for the CDR3 is TGCAGTGCTGAGGCCCGGGGTGGTGCCCCTGGCTACACCTTC.

This chain uses TRBV20-1 with TRBJ2-4; D not certain. Germline V CDR1 and CDR2: DFQATT, SNEGSKA (reference sequence). Deletions cut 3 bases from V and 5 bases from J, with 8 bases between. This CDR3 contains 12 residues. CDR3 protein: CSASPLENIQYF. The CDR3 coding sequence is TGCAGTGCTAGCCCGCTGGAAAACATTCAGTACTTC.

The chain is built from TRBV6-5 and TRBJ1-1; D remains ambiguous. V was cut by 6 bases and J by 11 bases, with 19 bases left in between. The CDR3 runs to 13 residues. Looked up from germline, CDR1 is MNHEY and CDR2 is SVGAGI. CDR3 amino acids: CASRESLGFRAFF. The CDR3 DNA is TGTGCCAGCAGGGAATCCTTAGGGTTTAGGGCTTTCTTT.

This rearrangement joins TRBV20-1 to TRBJ2-1; 13 positions agree with TRBD2. V lost 6 bases to trimming and J lost 9 bases; unmatched junction nucleotides: 8. Germline CDR1 DFQATT, CDR2 SNEGSKA (reference sequence). The CDR3 loop spans 14 amino acids. CDR3 DNA: TGCAGTGCCCCCACTAGCGGGGGGGCCCTTGAGCAGTTCTTC. It translates to CSAPTSGGALEQFF.

V and J are TRBV6-5 and TRBJ2-7; D ambiguous. V lost 6 bases, J lost 3 bases, and 15 bases lay in between. The germline CDR1 and CDR2 sequences are MNHEY and SVGAGI. The CDR3 is made up of 14 amino acids. This CDR3 is CASRPPGHDYEQYF. DNA for the CDR3: TGTGCCAGCAGGCCTCCGGGTCATGACTACGAGCAGTACTTC.

The chain is built from TRBV6-5 and TRBJ2-1; D perhaps matches TRBD1 (5 bases). The CDR3 loop spans 11 amino acids. Looked up from germline, CDR1 is MNHEY and CDR2 is SVGAGI. The ends were cut back, 8 bases at V and 6 bases at J, with 8 bases in the middle. The CDR3 nucleotides read TGTGCCAGCCGCAGGGCCAATGAGCAGTTCTTC. It yields the protein CASRRANEQFF.

This clonotype was seen a single time. V and J are TRBV29-1 and TRBJ1-1, with TRBD1 as a possible D gene (5 bases). CDR1 SQVTM and CDR2 ANQGSEA come from the germline V gene. The V gene lost 5 bases and the J gene lost 4 bases, with 17 bases spanning the gap. This CDR3 region has 14 residues. CDR3 nucleotide sequence: TGCAGCGTTAGGACGGCCCCTGGGGGCACTGAAGCTTTCTTT. Protein product: CSVRTAPGGTEAFF.

This sequence joins TRBV19 and TRBJ1-1; TRBD1 aligns across 9 bases. V gave up 6 bases and J gave up 0 bases; unmatched junction bases: 11. The CDR3 is made up of 17 amino acids. CDR1 and CDR2 (germline): LNHDA, SQIVND (reference sequence). CDR3 bases: TGTGCCAGTAGAACCGACAGGGGGGCGACTATGAACACTGAAGCTTTCTTT. Translation: CASRTDRGATMNTEAFF. Full variable domain (outside the CDR3, taken from reference TRBV19 and TRBJ1-1): DGGITQSPKYLFRKEGQNVTLSCEQNLNHDAMYWYRQDPGQGLRLIYYSQIVNDFQKGDIAEGYSVSREKKESFPLTVTSAQKNPTAFYLCASRTDRGATMNTEAFFGQGTRLTVV.

The rearrangement links TRBV29-1 to TRBJ2-5, with D hard to call. The CDR3 runs to 13 residues. Germline-derived CDR1 and CDR2 are SQVTM and ANQGSEA. V dropped 2 bases and J dropped 1 base, with 8 bases sitting between them. CDR3 residues: CSVEFAIQETQYF. For the CDR3, the DNA is TGCAGCGTTGAATTTGCTATCCAAGAGACCCAGTACTTC. The variable domain in full, with the rest retrieved from reference TRBV29-1 and TRBJ2-5, is SAVISQKPSRDICQRGTSLTIQCQVDSQVTMMFWYRQQPGQSLTLIATANQGSEATYESGFVIDKFPISRPNLTFSTLTVSNMSPEDSSIYLCSVEFAIQETQYFGPGTRLLVL.

The chain is built from TRBV29-1 and TRBJ2-1; no definite D call. CDR3 size: 10 residues. V lost 3 bases, J lost 9 bases, and 6 bases lay in between. Looked up from germline, CDR1 is SQVTM and CDR2 is ANQGSEA. In nucleotides, the CDR3 is TGCAGCGTTGAGACCGGTGAGCAGTTCTTC. Protein sequence: CSVETGEQFF.

The chain uses TRBV18 and TRBJ2-1, with unresolved D. This CDR3 contains 15 residues. CDR1 KGHSH and CDR2 LQKENI come from the germline V gene. V lost 1 base and J lost 5, with 12 bases in between. This chain's CDR3 is CASSPQGNPNNEQFF. The CDR3 bases are TGTGCCAGCTCACCACAGGGTAATCCCAACAATGAGCAGTTCTTC.